The source of this TCR beta chain is a study of blood T cell repertoires in COVID-19. Study-wide background: COVID-19 samples, acute and convalescent, were from the United States, Italy and Spain.

Germline CDR1 LGHNA, CDR2 YSLEER. V was cut by 4 bases and J by 3 bases, with 9 bases left in between. This CDR3 region has 14 residues. Assay: immunoSEQ multiplex PCR; the TCRdb copy retains only in-frame clones and omits some. Of about 270,000 clones listed, around 90% are singletons. Living in 24 US areas, the participants were between 18 and 89 years of age. Grouping used clinical history reported by participants in a survey and questionnaire. This clone showed up just once. The clonotype comes from a woman in her thirties or forties with acute COVID-19. The V gene is TRBV4-3, the J gene TRBJ2-2; D uncertain. The sequenced sample was PBMCs or T cells enriched from blood (not recorded which). CDR3 DNA sequence: TGCGCCAGCAGCCCAGTATTTGACACCGGGGAGCTGTTTTTT. This sequence encodes CASSPVFDTGELFF.